This TCR beta chain came from a study of CD8+CD57+ T cells in acquired aplastic anemia. Study summary: Isolated CD4+ and CD8+ cells, once sorted, yielded DNA averaging roughly 3 ug.

By flow cytometry, patients selected for sequencing had shown an expansion of CD8+CD57+ cells. Patients uniformly had severe acquired aplastic anemia. The blood sampling took place in patients who had so far received no therapy. Notes on the study in general: It was found that 25 to 35 CD8+ CDR3 sequences were shared between patients and controls.

On this clonotype itself: Its matching antigen is unknown.

CDR3 and TCR beta VDJ profiling relied on genomic DNA as the template. TCRdb redid the calling of the reads with MiXCR, one entry per CDR3 protein. The data hold approximately 170,000 distinct CDR3 sequences, with around half observed a single time. This CDR3 is built from 15 residues. Between the trimmed V and J ends, which lost 3 bases and 7 bases, there was a span of 18 bases. Germline V gene sequence: CDR1 LNHNV, CDR2 YYDKDF (reference sequence). Sequencing used sorted CD4+, CD8+, or CD8+CD57+ T cells (not recorded which) from PBMCs. The chain carries TRBV15 and TRBJ1-2; D unclear. The origin of this receptor is a human donor with aplastic anemia. The CDR3 DNA follows: TGTGCCACCAGCAGTGAAATGAACACTCGTTCTGGCTACACCTTC. This gives the protein CATSSEMNTRSGYTF.